Listed below are T cell receptor beta chains from one sample, sequenced in a study of CXCR3-negative and CXCR3-positive naive CD8 T cells. TCRdb re-called the 5' RACE reads and catalogs CDR3 proteins one per entry, DNA excluded. The specimen's table records tens of thousands of distinct CDR3 sequences. The specimen sequenced was naive CXCR3- CD8+ T cells from blood. The receptors were gathered from a human donor in good health. Some clones in this sample may be carry-over from other donors' samples. Both conserved end residues are part of each CDR3. Each record gives: J gene, V gene, CDR3 protein.

>TRBJ2-7|TRBV5-4
CASSLVGRPQLDEQYF
>TRBJ1-1|TRBV5-6
CASSLLAGVVTEAFF
>TRBJ2-7|TRBV12-3/TRBV12-4
CASSFNAAGEQYF
>TRBJ2-1|TRBV4-3
CASSQDAGSEQFF
>TRBJ2-1|TRBV7-3
CASRRTSGPYNEQFF
>TRBJ2-7|TRBV19
CASSMGTGVNEQYF
>TRBJ2-5|TRBV12-3/TRBV12-4
CASSQTLLETQYF
>TRBJ2-7|TRBV6-5
CASSPNSGRAGYEQYF
>TRBJ2-1|TRBV5-1
CASSGRDRGYNEQFF
>TRBJ2-7|TRBV27
CASSLAGSHEQYF
>TRBJ1-1|TRBV10-3
CAISELMGPTGEAFF
>TRBJ2-7|TRBV28
CASSPTGGSPHEQYF
>TRBJ2-7|TRBV7-6
CASSSTPGQVYEQYF
>TRBJ2-7|TRBV6-5
CASSYIVGNEQYF
>TRBJ2-3|TRBV10-3
CAISESWQGVDTQYF
>TRBJ1-2|TRBV29-1
CSVEDLQDWTGGYTF
>TRBJ1-2|TRBV27
CASSSAGQGAWYGYTF
>TRBJ2-3|TRBV6-5
CASIGSRNTQYF
>TRBJ2-1|TRBV5-1
CASSTWTGQDNEQFF
>TRBJ1-1|TRBV5-4
CASSSDGEGVDEAFF
>TRBJ2-3|TRBV7-8
CASSLVLLAGGPYADTQYF
>TRBJ2-1|TRBV5-4
CASSLGGAVSEQFF
>TRBJ1-1|TRBV12-2
CASRLDVGSGGANTEAFF
>TRBJ2-1|TRBV7-3
CASSLNIGSDEQFF
>TRBJ2-7|TRBV11-2
CASSAGLADSYEQYF
>TRBJ2-2|TRBV6-1
CASSLGQHTGELFF
>TRBJ2-6|TRBV7-6
CASTLAPSSGANVLTF
>TRBJ2-2|TRBV2
CASLGGVGTGELFF
>TRBJ2-5|TRBV10-2
CASSEIGGGETQYF
>TRBJ1-6|TRBV3-1
CASSTRDRYNSPLHF
>TRBJ2-6|TRBV7-9
CAGAPTIGPRANVLTF
>TRBJ2-7|TRBV7-6
CASSYSGGDYEQYF
>TRBJ1-3|TRBV5-1
CASSPWTDGNTIYF
>TRBJ2-2|TRBV6-5
CASSYTPGLPAGELFF
>TRBJ2-5|TRBV19
CASSPPHAAGRIQETQYF
>TRBJ1-1|TRBV5-1
CASSLAEGGIDTEAFF
>TRBJ1-5|TRBV7-2
CASSLRTGASNQPQHF
>TRBJ2-7|TRBV29-1
CSVRRGGSSYEQYF
>TRBJ2-5|TRBV7-9
CASSEIVSRETQYF
>TRBJ2-2|TRBV13
CASSSGAVGTGELFF
>TRBJ2-1|TRBV6-2/TRBV6-3
CATETGSDNEQFF
>TRBJ2-1|TRBV29-1
CSGRPDVNEQFF
>TRBJ2-1|TRBV29-1
CSVEAGTNYNEQFF
>TRBJ2-1|TRBV4-1
CASSQGVGTFEGNEQFF
>TRBJ2-1|TRBV28
CASSSSGRPLRFF
>TRBJ2-5|TRBV29-1
CSVDGGGPKNSLQETQYF